A selection of T cell receptor beta chains follows, all from one sample in a study of T cell changes during pregnancy in multiple sclerosis. Profiling relied on immunoSEQ multiplex PCR, and the TCRdb table lists in-frame clones only, not all of them. The sample consists of 45,000 to 60,000 clones, 80% to 90% of them appearing once. Material: CD8+ T cells from peripheral blood mononuclear cells, obtained in the second trimester of pregnancy. The receptors were sampled from a female donor with multiple sclerosis, enrolled in a pregnancy study. Both conserved end residues are part of each CDR3. A D gene is named only where the DNA matches it firmly. The size of a clone is reported for some rows only, either as once, few or many, or as a class for expanded clones.

>NA|TRBV27|NA|TRBJ2-4
CASSLVYRGFSNIQYF
TGTGCCAGCAGTTTAGTATATAGGGGGTTCTCCAACATTCAGTACTTC
>TRBD1|TRBV27|NA|TRBJ1-1
CASSSTGIHTEAFF
TGTGCCAGCAGCTCGACAGGGATCCACACTGAAGCTTTCTTT
>NA|TRBV4-1|NA|TRBJ2-1
CASSQEYLQGGNEQFF
TGCGCCAGCAGCCAAGAATATCTCCAGGGCGGTAATGAGCAGTTCTTC
>NA|TRBV27|NA|TRBJ2-4
CASSSGIKNIQYF
TGTGCCAGCAGTTCCGGGATAAAAAACATTCAGTACTTC
>NA|TRBV27|NA|TRBJ2-1
CASSLGTGSSYNEQFF
TGTGCCAGCAGTTTAGGTACGGGGAGCTCCTACAATGAGCAGTTCTTC
>NA|TRBV6-4|NA|TRBJ2-6
CASSDSGSSGANVLTF
TGTGCCAGCAGTGACTCGGGGAGCTCTGGGGCCAACGTCCTGACTTTC
>NA|TRBV7-6|NA|TRBJ1-6
CASSPKSQGSSPLHF
TGTGCCAGCAGCCCCAAATCGCAGGGAAGTTCACCCCTCCACTTT
>NA|TRBV2|NA|TRBJ1-5
CASSEGWANQPQHF
TGTGCCAGCAGTGAAGGGTGGGCGAATCAGCCCCAGCATTTT
>NA|TRBV2|NA|TRBJ2-7
CASLPPNSYEQYF
TGTGCCAGCCTACCTCCAAACTCCTACGAGCAGTACTTC
>TRBD1|TRBV7-6|NA|TRBJ2-1
CASSLAGQGNEQFF
TGTGCCAGCAGCTTAGCGGGACAGGGGAATGAGCAGTTCTTC
>NA|TRBV5-6|NA|TRBJ1-5
CASSSPGSNQPQHF
TGTGCCAGCAGCTCTCCGGGAAGCAATCAGCCCCAGCATTTT
>NA|TRBV16|NA|TRBJ2-7
CASSLTIDEQYF
TGTGCCAGCAGCCTGACAATAGACGAGCAGTACTTC
>TRBD1|TRBV13|NA|TRBJ2-1
CASSPETGRAHNEQFF
TGTGCCAGCAGCCCGGAGACAGGGCGGGCTCACAATGAGCAGTTCTTC
>TRBD2|TRBV29-1|NA|TRBJ2-5
CSVPGLAGSQGETQYF
TGCAGCGTGCCGGGACTAGCGGGCTCCCAGGGGGAGACCCAGTACTTC
>NA|TRBV11-2|NA|TRBJ1-4
CASSLDPPREEKLFF
TGTGCCAGCAGCTTAGATCCCCCTCGGGAAGAAAAACTGTTTTTT
>TRBD2|TRBV12-5|NA|TRBJ2-5
CASARGDPQYF
TGTGCTAGTGCCCGGGGGGACCCCCAGTACTTC
>NA|TRBV5-6|NA|TRBJ2-7
CASSLSPFVRSYEQYF
TGTGCCAGCAGCCTGTCGCCTTTTGTGCGTTCCTACGAGCAGTACTTC
>TRBD2|TRBV14|NA|TRBJ2-5
CASSQAGGRAQYF
TGTGCCAGCAGCCAAGCGGGGGGGAGGGCCCAGTACTTC
>NA|TRBV2|NA|TRBJ2-7
CASIPTGTQSYEQYF
TGTGCCAGCATACCTACCGGGACTCAGTCCTACGAGCAGTACTTC
>NA|TRBV6-5|NA|TRBJ2-7
CASSPRRGTPYEQYF
TGTGCCAGCAGCCCCCGGAGGGGCACCCCCTACGAGCAGTACTTC
>TRBD2|TRBV27|NA|TRBJ2-2
CASSLSAGGPPGELFF
TGTGCCAGCAGTTTATCTGCGGGGGGGCCCCCCGGGGAGCTGTTTTTT
>TRBD1|TRBV6-1|NA|TRBJ1-1
CASSEAGQGGTEAFF
TGTGCCAGCAGTGAAGCGGGGCAGGGGGGCACTGAAGCTTTCTTT
>TRBD1|TRBV13|once|TRBJ1-2
CASSLDRGASNYGYTF
TGTGCCAGCAGCTTGGACAGGGGGGCCTCAAACTATGGCTACACCTTC
>NA|TRBV7-6|NA|TRBJ1-1
CASSLGGSDTEAFF
TGTGCCAGCAGCTTAGGCGGGAGCGACACTGAAGCTTTCTTT
>NA|TRBV28|NA|TRBJ2-7
CASIPGQGLTYEQYF
TGTGCCAGCATCCCTGGGCAGGGTCTGACCTACGAGCAGTACTTC
>NA|TRBV27|NA|TRBJ2-7
CASSLQGNEQYF
TGTGCCAGCAGTTTACAGGGGAACGAGCAGTACTTC
>TRBD2|TRBV7-8|NA|TRBJ2-1
CASSLAGEGNEQFF
TGTGCCAGCAGCTTAGCAGGGGAGGGCAATGAGCAGTTCTTC
>TRBD2|TRBV5-5|few|TRBJ2-7
CASSLSGDSYEQYF
TGTGCCAGCAGCCTAAGCGGGGACTCCTACGAGCAGTACTTC
>TRBD2|TRBV19|NA|TRBJ2-1
CASSIDAGGNKFF
TGTGCCAGTAGTATAGACGCGGGAGGGAATAAGTTCTTC
>TRBD1|TRBV19|NA|TRBJ2-6
CASWDRGFGANVLTF
TGTGCCAGTTGGGACAGGGGTTTTGGGGCCAACGTCCTGACTTTC
>NA|TRBV5-4|once|TRBJ1-3
CASSFQGGNTIYF
TGTGCCAGCAGCTTCCAGGGGGGAAACACCATATATTTT
>TRBD2|TRBV10-1|NA|TRBJ2-3
CASSDLGLNTDTQYF
TGCGCCAGCAGTGATCTGGGACTAAACACAGATACGCAGTATTTT
>TRBD2|TRBV5-1|once|TRBJ2-1
CASSPPSGTSGDHEQFF
TGCGCCAGCAGTCCTCCCTCCGGGACTAGCGGGGACCATGAGCAGTTCTTC
>NA|TRBV5-6|once|TRBJ2-7
CASRGQSYEQYF
TGTGCCAGCAGGGGGCAGTCCTACGAGCAGTACTTC
>TRBD1|TRBV2|few|TRBJ2-7
CASRGRDRGREQYF
TGTGCCAGCAGGGGAAGGGACAGGGGGCGCGAGCAGTACTTC
>NA|TRBV27|NA|TRBJ2-1
CASRLGAEQFF
TGTGCCAGCAGATTAGGGGCTGAGCAGTTCTTC
>NA|TRBV7-3|NA|TRBJ2-5
CASSRNGETQYF
TGTGCCAGCAGCCGAAACGGGGAGACCCAGTACTTC
>TRBD1|TRBV11-3|NA|TRBJ2-1
CASRYPGTGPGEQFF
TGTGCCAGCAGATACCCTGGGACAGGCCCCGGTGAGCAGTTCTTC
>TRBD2|TRBV6-1|once|TRBJ2-5
CASILAGGRETQYF
TGTGCCAGCATACTAGCGGGGGGGCGAGAGACCCAGTACTTC
>NA|TRBV5-6|once|TRBJ1-3
CASSWPTVGNTIYF
TGTGCCAGCAGCTGGCCCACAGTAGGAAACACCATATATTTT
>TRBD1|TRBV13|NA|TRBJ1-4
CASSTPRGPEKLFF
TGTGCCAGCAGCACCCCCAGGGGGCCTGAAAAACTGTTTTTT
>TRBD2|TRBV9|NA|TRBJ2-1
CASSHSGGAGNEQFF
TGTGCCAGCAGCCATAGCGGGGGGGCGGGGAATGAGCAGTTCTTC
>NA|TRBV2|NA|TRBJ2-1
CASSVPPENNEQFF
TGTGCCAGCAGTGTCCCGCCGGAGAACAATGAGCAGTTCTTC
>NA|TRBV11-2|NA|TRBJ1-4
CASRLEGGTNEKLFF
TGTGCCAGCAGACTAGAGGGGGGGACTAATGAAAAACTGTTTTTT
>NA|TRBV6-6|NA|TRBJ2-7
CASSVTPGYTEQYF
TGTGCCAGCAGTGTCACACCAGGGTATACAGAGCAGTACTTC
>NA|TRBV13|once|TRBJ2-5
CASRGSQETQYF
TGTGCCAGCAGGGGCAGCCAAGAGACCCAGTACTTC
>TRBD2|TRBV6-1|few|TRBJ2-7
CASSEYGGTTYEQYF
TGTGCCAGCAGTGAGTACGGGGGGACTACCTACGAGCAGTACTTC
>NA|TRBV29-1|NA|TRBJ1-2
CSVEDWGPKGYTF
TGCAGCGTTGAAGATTGGGGGCCGAAGGGCTACACCTTC
>NA|TRBV27|NA|TRBJ2-7
CASSLSGHGPYEQYF
TGTGCCAGCAGTTTATCCGGACACGGACCCTACGAGCAGTACTTC
>NA|TRBV13|NA|TRBJ1-2
CASSLGRGIVNYGYTF
TGTGCCAGCAGCTTAGGCAGAGGGATCGTAAACTATGGCTACACCTTC
>TRBD1|TRBV6-1|medium-sized|TRBJ2-7
CASSEAEGDRGTYEQYF
TGTGCCAGCAGTGAAGCGGAGGGGGACAGGGGAACCTACGAGCAGTACTTC
>NA|TRBV23-1|NA|TRBJ2-7
CASSQSWRAHEQYF
TGCGCCAGCAGTCAATCGTGGAGGGCCCACGAGCAGTACTTC
>TRBD2|TRBV9|NA|TRBJ2-7
CASSALSGGLYEQYF
TGTGCCAGCAGCGCCCTAAGCGGGGGATTGTACGAGCAGTACTTC
>TRBD2|TRBV12-5|NA|TRBJ2-3
CASGLTATSGGPDTQYF
TGTGCTAGTGGTTTGACTGCGACTAGCGGGGGGCCAGATACGCAGTATTTT